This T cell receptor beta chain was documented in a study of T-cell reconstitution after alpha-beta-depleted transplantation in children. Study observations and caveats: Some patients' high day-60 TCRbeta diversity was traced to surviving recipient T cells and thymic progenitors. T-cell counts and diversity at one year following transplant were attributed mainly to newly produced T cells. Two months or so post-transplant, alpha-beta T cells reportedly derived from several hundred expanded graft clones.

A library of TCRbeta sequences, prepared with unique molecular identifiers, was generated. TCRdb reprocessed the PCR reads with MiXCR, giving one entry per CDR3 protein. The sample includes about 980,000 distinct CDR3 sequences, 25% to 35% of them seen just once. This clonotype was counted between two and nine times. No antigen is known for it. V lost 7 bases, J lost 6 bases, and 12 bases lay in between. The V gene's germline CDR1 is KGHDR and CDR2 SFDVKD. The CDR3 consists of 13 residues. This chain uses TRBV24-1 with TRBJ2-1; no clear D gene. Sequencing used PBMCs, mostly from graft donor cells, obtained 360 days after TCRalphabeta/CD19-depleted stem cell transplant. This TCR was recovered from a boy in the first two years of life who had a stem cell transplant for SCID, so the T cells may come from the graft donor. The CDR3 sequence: CATRGPPGNEQFF. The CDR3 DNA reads TGTGCCACCAGAGGTCCCCCGGGCAATGAGCAGTTCTTC.